The T cell receptor beta chain described here comes from a study of PD-L1 blockade in urothelial cancer. As for time point: peripheral blood 6 weeks after treatment start. The germline CDR1 and CDR2 sequences are MNHNY and SVGAGI (reference sequence). The CDR3 contains 12 residues. V was clipped by 5 bases and J by 5 bases, with 9 bases between them. Libraries were prepared by immunoSEQ multiplex PCR; TCRdb keeps only in-frame clonotypes and omits some of them. The table shows more than 95,000 clones, with approximately 85% occurring only once. The chain joins TRBV6-6 to TRBJ2-5, with unresolved D. The clonotype originates from a man aged 50-59 years with urothelial cancer. The specimen was PBMCs, collected around atezolizumab (anti-PD-L1) treatment. CDR3 DNA sequence: TGTGCCAGCAGTCCCGATAGTGAGACCCAGTACTTC. This sequence encodes CASSPDSETQYF.